Given below is one T cell receptor beta chain in context. Its matching antigen is unknown. The V end was cut by 3 bases, the J end by 3 bases, with 9 bases between. CDR1 SGHRS and CDR2 YFSETQ come from the germline V gene. This CDR3 has 13 residues. RNA was isolated and reverse transcribed to cDNA, the sequencing template. This table comes from immunoSEQ multiplex PCR, and its TCRdb copy is limited to in-frame clones, with some not included. This sample has about 200,000 clones, with around three fifths found just once. It was from alopecia areata patients that lesional scalp punch biopsies and peripheral blood were collected. Researchers picked out CD4+ and CD8+ T cells from PBMCs by sorting. The source of the sample is a study of CD8+ T cells in alopecia areata. Study in general: The duration of tofacitinib was 6 to 18 months, with 6 months off drug afterward. Study-wide results and limits: Sequences from scalp samples also cover resident alphabeta T cells of normal skin.

The sequence was collected from a human donor with alopecia areata. The chain links TRBV5-1 to TRBJ1-1; D not resolved. The starting material was CD4+ T cells sorted from blood, obtained at week 0. The chain's CDR3 is CASSSNLDTEAFF. As DNA, the CDR3 is TGCGCCAGCAGCTCGAACCTGGACACTGAAGCTTTCTTT.